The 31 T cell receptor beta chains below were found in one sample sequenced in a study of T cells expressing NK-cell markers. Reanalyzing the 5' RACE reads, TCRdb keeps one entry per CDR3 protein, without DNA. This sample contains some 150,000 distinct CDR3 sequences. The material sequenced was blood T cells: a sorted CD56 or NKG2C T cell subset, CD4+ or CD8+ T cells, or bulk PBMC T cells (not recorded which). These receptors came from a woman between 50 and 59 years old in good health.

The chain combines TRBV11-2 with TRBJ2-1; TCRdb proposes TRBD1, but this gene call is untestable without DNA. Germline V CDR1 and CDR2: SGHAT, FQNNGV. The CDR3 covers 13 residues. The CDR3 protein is CASSSQTGDEQFF. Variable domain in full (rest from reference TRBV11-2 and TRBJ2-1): EAGVAQSPRYKIIEKRQSVAFWCNPISGHATLYWYQQILGQGPKLLIQFQNNGVVDDSQLPKDRFSAERLKGVDSTLKIQPAKLEDSAVYLCASSSQTGDEQFFGPGTRLTVL.

CDR3 protein: CATSSLGRDSGELFF. The V gene is TRBV24-1, the J gene TRBJ2-2; the TCRdb call, TRBD2, lacks DNA for checking. This CDR3 has 15 residues. Germline V gene lookup returns CDR1 KGHDR and CDR2 SFDVKD.

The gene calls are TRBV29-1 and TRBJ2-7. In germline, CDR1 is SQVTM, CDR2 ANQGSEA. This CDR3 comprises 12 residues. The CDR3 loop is CSVGGSWYEQYF.

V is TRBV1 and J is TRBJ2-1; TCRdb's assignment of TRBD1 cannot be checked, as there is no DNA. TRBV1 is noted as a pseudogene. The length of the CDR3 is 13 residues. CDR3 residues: CTSSPSEAHEQFF.

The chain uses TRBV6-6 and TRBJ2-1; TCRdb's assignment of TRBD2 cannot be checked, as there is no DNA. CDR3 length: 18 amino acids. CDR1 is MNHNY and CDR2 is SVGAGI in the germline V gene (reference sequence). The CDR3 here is CASSLAPLAGGSYNEQFF.

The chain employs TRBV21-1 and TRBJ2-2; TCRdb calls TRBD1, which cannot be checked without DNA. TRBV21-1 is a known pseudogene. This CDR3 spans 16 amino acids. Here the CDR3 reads CASSKEYRGHAGELFF.

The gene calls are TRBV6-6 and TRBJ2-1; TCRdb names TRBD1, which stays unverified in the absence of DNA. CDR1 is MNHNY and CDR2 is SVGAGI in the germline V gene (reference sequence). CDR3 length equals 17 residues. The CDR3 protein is CASSYPLDRGAYNEQFF.

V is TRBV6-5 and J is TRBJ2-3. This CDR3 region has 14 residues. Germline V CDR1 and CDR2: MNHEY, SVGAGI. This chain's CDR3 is CASSYLADTDTQYF.

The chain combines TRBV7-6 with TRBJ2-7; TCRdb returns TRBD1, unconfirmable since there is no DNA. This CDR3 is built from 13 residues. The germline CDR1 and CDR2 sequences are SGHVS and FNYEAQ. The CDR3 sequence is CASSAAHVGEQYF.

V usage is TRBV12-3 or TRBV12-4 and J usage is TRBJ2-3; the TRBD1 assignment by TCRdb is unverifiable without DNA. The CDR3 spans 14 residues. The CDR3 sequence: CACALGAQLDTQYF.

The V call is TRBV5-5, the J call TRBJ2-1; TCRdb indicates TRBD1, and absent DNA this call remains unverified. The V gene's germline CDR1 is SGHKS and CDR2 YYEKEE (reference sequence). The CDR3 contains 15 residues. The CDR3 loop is CASSASGWRFNEQFF.

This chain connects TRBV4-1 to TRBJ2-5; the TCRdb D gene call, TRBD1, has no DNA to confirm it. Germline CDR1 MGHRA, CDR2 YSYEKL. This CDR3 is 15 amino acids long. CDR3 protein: CASSPRQGGVETQYF.

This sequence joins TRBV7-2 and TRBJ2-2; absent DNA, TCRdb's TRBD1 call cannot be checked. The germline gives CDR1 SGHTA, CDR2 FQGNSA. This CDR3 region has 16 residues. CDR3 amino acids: CASSAGQDRDTGELFF.

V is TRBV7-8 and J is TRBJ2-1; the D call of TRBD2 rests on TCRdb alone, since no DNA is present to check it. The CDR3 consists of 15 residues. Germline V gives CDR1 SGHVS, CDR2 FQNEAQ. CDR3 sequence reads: CASSLGGTSYNEQFF.

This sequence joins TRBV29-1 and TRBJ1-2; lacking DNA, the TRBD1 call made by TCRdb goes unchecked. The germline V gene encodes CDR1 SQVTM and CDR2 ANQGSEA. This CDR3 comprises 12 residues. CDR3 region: CSVFGQDYGYTF.

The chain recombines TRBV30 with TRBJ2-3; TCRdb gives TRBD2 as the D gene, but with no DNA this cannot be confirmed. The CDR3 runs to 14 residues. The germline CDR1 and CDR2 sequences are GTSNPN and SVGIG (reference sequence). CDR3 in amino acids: CAWSWDSSLDTQYF.

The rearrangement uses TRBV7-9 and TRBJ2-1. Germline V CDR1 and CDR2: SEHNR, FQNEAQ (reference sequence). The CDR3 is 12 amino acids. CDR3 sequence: CASSGSGREQFF.

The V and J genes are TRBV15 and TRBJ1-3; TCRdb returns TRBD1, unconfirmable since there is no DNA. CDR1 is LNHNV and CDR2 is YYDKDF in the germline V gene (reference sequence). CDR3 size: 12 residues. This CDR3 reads CATSRDPGQGYF.

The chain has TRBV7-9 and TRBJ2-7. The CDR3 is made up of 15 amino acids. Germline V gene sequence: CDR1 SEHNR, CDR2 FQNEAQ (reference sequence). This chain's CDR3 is CASSLAGSGAHEQYF.

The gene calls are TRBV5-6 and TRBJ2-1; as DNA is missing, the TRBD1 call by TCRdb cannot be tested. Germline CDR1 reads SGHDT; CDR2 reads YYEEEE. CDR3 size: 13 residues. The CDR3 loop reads CASSPDRDNEQFF. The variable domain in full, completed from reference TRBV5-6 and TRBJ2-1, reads DAGVTQSPTHLIKTRGQQVTLRCSPKSGHDTVSWYQQALGQGPQFIFQYYEEEERQRGNFPDRFSGHQFPNYSSELNVNALLLGDSALYLCASSPDRDNEQFFGPGTRLTVL.

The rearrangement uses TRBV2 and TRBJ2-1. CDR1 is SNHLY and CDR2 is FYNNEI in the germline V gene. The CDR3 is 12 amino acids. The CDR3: CAERVAGYEQFF.

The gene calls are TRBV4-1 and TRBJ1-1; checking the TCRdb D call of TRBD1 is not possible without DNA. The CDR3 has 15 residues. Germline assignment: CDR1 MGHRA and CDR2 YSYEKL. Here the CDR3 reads CASSQDGRGAAEAFF.

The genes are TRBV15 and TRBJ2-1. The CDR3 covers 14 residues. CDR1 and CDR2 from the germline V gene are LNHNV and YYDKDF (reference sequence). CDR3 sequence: CATSIATSYNEQFF.

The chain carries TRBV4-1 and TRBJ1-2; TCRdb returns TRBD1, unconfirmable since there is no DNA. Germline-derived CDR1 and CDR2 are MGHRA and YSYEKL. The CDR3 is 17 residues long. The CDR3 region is CASSQEGGRSLHYGYTF.

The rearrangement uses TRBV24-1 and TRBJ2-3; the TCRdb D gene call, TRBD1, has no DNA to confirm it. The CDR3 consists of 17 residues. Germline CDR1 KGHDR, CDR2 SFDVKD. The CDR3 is CATSDPTGGASTDTQYF.

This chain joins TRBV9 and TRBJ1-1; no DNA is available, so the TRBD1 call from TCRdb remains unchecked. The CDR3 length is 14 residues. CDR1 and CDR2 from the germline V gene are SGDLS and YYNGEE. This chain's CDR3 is CASSGGQGDTEAFF.

The CDR3 sequence is CASSQGTGGLNEQFF. This rearrangement joins TRBV14 to TRBJ2-1; the TCRdb call, TRBD1, lacks DNA for checking. Germline loops: CDR1 SGHDN, CDR2 FVKESK. This CDR3 spans 15 amino acids.

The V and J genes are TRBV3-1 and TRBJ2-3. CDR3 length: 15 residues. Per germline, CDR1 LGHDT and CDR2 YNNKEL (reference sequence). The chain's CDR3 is CASSHDAGARDTQYF.

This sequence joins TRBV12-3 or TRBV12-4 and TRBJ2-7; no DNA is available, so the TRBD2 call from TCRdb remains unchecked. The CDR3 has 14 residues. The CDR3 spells CASSLSPRESEQYF.

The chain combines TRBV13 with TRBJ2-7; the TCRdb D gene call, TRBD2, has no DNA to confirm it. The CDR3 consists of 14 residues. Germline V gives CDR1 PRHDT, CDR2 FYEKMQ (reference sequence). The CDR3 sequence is CASSSGTSGYEQYF.

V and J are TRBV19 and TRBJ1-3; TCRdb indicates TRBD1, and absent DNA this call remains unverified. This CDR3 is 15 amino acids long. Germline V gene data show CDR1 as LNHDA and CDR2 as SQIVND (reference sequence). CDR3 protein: CASSIGRGGGNTIYF.